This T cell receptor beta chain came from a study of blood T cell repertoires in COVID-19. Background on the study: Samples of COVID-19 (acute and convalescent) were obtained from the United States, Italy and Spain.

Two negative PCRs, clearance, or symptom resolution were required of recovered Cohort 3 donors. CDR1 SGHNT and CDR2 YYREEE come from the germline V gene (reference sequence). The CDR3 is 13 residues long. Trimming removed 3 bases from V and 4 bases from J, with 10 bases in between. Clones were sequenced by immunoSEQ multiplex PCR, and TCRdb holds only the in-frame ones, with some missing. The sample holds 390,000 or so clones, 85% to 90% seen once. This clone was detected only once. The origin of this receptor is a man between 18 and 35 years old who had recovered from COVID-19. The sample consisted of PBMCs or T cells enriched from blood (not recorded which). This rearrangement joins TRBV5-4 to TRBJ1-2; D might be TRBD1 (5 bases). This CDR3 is CASSSTQGYGYTF. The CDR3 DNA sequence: TGTGCCAGCAGCTCGACCCAGGGCTATGGCTACACCTTC. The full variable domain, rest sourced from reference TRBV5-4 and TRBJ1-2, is ETGVTQSPTHLIKTRGQQVTLRCSSQSGHNTVSWYQQALGQGPQFIFQYYREEENGRGNFPPRFSGLQFPNYSSELNVNALELDDSALYLCASSSTQGYGYTFGSGTRLTVV.